The entry that follows covers one TCR beta chain sequence. Its binding antigen is unknown. Base qualities are not recorded, but no much larger clone differs from it by a single base. This specimen comes from a study of T cells after yellow fever vaccination (dated by TCRdb to the late 2010s). Some background on the complete study: Libraries from fractions with low cell numbers were prepared with the SMART-Seq v4 Ultra Low Input RNA kit. To follow T-cell clones before and after both primary and booster YFV17D yellow fever vaccination, bulk TCR alpha and beta repertoires underwent longitudinal sequencing. The cohort comprised two healthy male donors, one aged 18 to 29 and one aged 30 to 39 years. Blood samples were taken at several timepoints before and after primary and secondary immunization, and bulk PBMC replicates and cell subsets were isolated. Study-level results and caveats: Only two donors were included in the study, so the extent to which the findings can be generalized is limited. The secondary T-cell response was found to be weaker but faster than the primary response, with a peak reached on day 5 rather than on day 15. A small fraction of clonotypes showed up in both the CD4 and CD8 compartments, probably as a result of convergent recombination. Because abundant contaminating clonotypes from the bulk population could be contained in FACS-sorted repertoires, computational filtering was required. After the booster, most of the clones that had expanded following primary vaccination were detected again (almost 98% of CD4 and 85% to 90% of CD8), which suggests that memory was broadly maintained.

In the paper's terms, the treatment or condition label means: live attenuated yellow fever vaccine strain. At each blood-draw timepoint, two biological replicates of bulk PBMCs were obtained. PBMCs were isolated from peripheral blood using a standard Ficoll-Paque protocol. RNA was extracted with TriZol from bulk PBMCs, CD4 and CD8 fractions, and dextramer-positive and dextramer-negative fractions. The CDR3 covers 12 residues, taking in both the cysteine and the phenylalanine. Only CDR3 DNA remains: 36 bases, in frame from the first base. V and J are trimmed by 3 bases and 10 bases, and the gene matches miss 1 base of the junction. CDR1 and CDR2 are drawn from the germline V gene (reference sequence): WNHNN, SYGVQD. TCR cDNA was made using 5'RACE template switching, a step that added a universal primer site and unique molecular identifiers. cDNA synthesis was primed from both the TCR alpha and TCR beta constant segments. Two PCR steps were used to amplify libraries, with sample barcodes and sequencing adapters being added in the second step. Libraries were sequenced on Illumina HiSeq 2500 (2x100 bp) or NovaSeq (2x150 bp). The authors' pipeline ran thus. Demultiplexing of reads and collapsing into UMI consensus sequences were performed with MIGEC, and V(D)J alignment was carried out with MiXCR. Using edgeR on replicate PBMC samples, clonotypes were called vaccine-responding if FDR was below 0.01 and the log2 fold change was above 5 up to day 15. CD4 or CD8 identity was assigned to each bulk clonotype according to whether the clonotype was present at higher abundance in the sequenced CD4 repertoire or the sequenced CD8 repertoire. Starting from the raw public reads, TCRdb applied fastp trimming at Q25, assembled clones with MiXCR and retained in-frame beta chains. Rows with a matching CDR3 protein are joined into one entry that keeps the most common DNA and genes. None of the V and J calls come from the authors' own analysis; TCRdb made them. The sample table contains some 500,000 distinct CDR3 sequences; only one count was recorded for approximately 13% of them. 11% to 15% of the sample comes from the top ten.

The clonotype was recovered from a man aged 25 to 40 who received the YFV17D yellow fever vaccine. The chain is made from TRBV10-1 and TRBJ2-1, and 9 junction bases match TRBD1. Sequenced here: PBMCs, sampled on the day of the yellow fever booster vaccination. In nucleotides, the sequence is TGCGCCAGCAGTGAAGGGACAGGGGAGCAGTTCTTC. Its protein product is CASSEGTGEQFF.